This paragraph reports one T cell receptor beta chain. The CDR3 has 15 residues. The germline V and J ends were trimmed by 2 bases and 2 bases, with 10 bases remaining between them. Germline assignment: CDR1 SGHAT and CDR2 FQNNGV. The treatment: around 19 received Ad26.COV2.S at low or high dose, single or two shots; 5 received placebo; per-sample allocation not given. The investigators took samples on day 63 after the first vaccine or placebo injection. The source of the sample is a study of Ad26.COV2.S vaccination and SARS-CoV-2 variants. Whole-study context: Ad26.COV2.S shots went into the muscle once or twice, 56 days apart.

TCRdb's table, derived via immunoSEQ multiplex PCR, lists solely in-frame clones and lacks some. The sample lists about 400,000 clones, about 89% seen once, with over 1.5% in the top ten. The material was peripheral blood, obtained in a trial of Ad26.COV2.S vaccine versus placebo. The origin of this receptor is a person aged 18-65 years who received the Ad26.COV2.S COVID-19 vaccine or a placebo. The V call is TRBV11-2, the J call TRBJ2-1; maybe TRBD2 (6 bases). This CDR3 reads CASSLRLVTYNEQFF. The CDR3 DNA follows: TGTGCCAGCAGCTTAAGACTAGTCACCTACAATGAGCAGTTCTTC.